One TCR beta chain is described in this entry. The antigen remains undetermined. Through a sample-barcoded 5' primer and a J-beta primer mix, a second PCR was run for roughly 7 to 12 cycles. Each cDNA molecule was tagged by a template-switch adaptor with 12 random nucleotides. TCRdb reanalysed the 5' RACE reads using MiXCR and keeps one entry per CDR3 protein. This sample has about 970,000 distinct CDR3 sequences, with just over 50% found just once. Isolation recovered at least 6.5 million PBMCs from every sample. Trimming removed 1 base at V and 5 bases at J, with 14 bases between. This CDR3 comprises 15 residues. Germline V gene data show CDR1 as MGHRA and CDR2 as YSYEKL. These data originate in a study of blood T cells in healthy people across ages. The study's findings and limits: Per million T cells, the diversity of TCR beta decreased roughly linearly as age advanced.

The clonotype originates from a woman aged 55-70 years in good health. Sequenced: blood. The genes are TRBV4-1 and TRBJ2-5, with D unclear. The CDR3 bases are TGCGCCAGCAGCCAAGGGTCGGCCCCCCGGGAGACCCAGTACTTC. Protein product: CASSQGSAPRETQYF.